This T cell receptor (beta chain) was captured in a study of control samples from healthy donors and cancer patients. This CDR3 is built from 14 residues. V was clipped by 2 bases and J by 5 bases, with 10 bases between them. Germline V gives CDR1 MNHEY, CDR2 SVGAGI. Generated by immunoSEQ multiplex PCR, the TCRdb table keeps only in-frame clones and is missing some. The sample holds around 80,000 clones, around nine tenths seen once. This chain connects TRBV6-5 to TRBJ2-1; D might be TRBD1 (6 bases). The TCR was taken from a woman in her forties or fifties in good health. The sample was blood. The CDR3 coding sequence is TGTGCCAGCAGTTACGTGAACAGGGACAATGAGCAGTTCTTC. Protein: CASSYVNRDNEQFF.